The rows below give T cell receptor beta chains drawn from one sample of a study of PD-L1 blockade in urothelial cancer. Clones were sequenced by immunoSEQ multiplex PCR, and TCRdb holds only the in-frame ones, with some missing. The sample records tens of thousands of clones, over 65% being singletons. The material was PBMCs, obtained around atezolizumab (anti-PD-L1) treatment. These receptors all stem from a man in his fifties or sixties with urothelial cancer. Each CDR3 is given with its conserved first and last residue. The D gene is left open where the match is weak. Size tells how often a clone was seen (once, few, many) or the class of an expanded clone, and some rows leave it out.

j_call clone_size d_call v_call cdr3_aa cdr3_nt
TRBJ1-2 - - TRBV7-3 CASSPSNNYGYTF TGTGCCAGCAGCCCCAGTAATAACTATGGCTACACCTTC
TRBJ2-2 - TRBD1 TRBV30 CAWEGQPNTGELFF TGTGCCTGGGAGGGACAGCCGAACACCGGGGAGCTGTTTTTT
TRBJ1-2 - TRBD1 TRBV2 CASSLWTGYYGYTF TGTGCCAGCAGTTTGTGGACAGGGTACTATGGCTACACCTTC
TRBJ2-7 - TRBD2 TRBV7-9 CASSPKTSGGRYEQYF TGTGCCAGCAGCCCGAAGACTAGCGGGGGCCGCTACGAGCAGTACTTC
TRBJ2-1 - - TRBV6-5 CASSYSLDNYNEQFF TGTGCCAGCAGTTACAGTTTGGACAACTACAATGAGCAGTTCTTC
TRBJ2-3 - TRBD2 TRBV9 CASSVGLAGKDTQYF TGTGCCAGCAGCGTAGGCCTAGCGGGCAAAGATACGCAGTATTTT
TRBJ1-2 - - TRBV7-9 CASSSQGPRANYGYTF TGTGCCAGCAGCTCACAGGGTCCCAGAGCTAACTATGGCTACACCTTC
TRBJ2-3 - - TRBV4-1 CASSHVRDIRTDTQYF TGCGCCAGCAGCCACGTCCGGGACATTCGCACAGATACGCAGTATTTT
TRBJ2-2 once TRBD1 TRBV4-3 CASSSPRQGARLGTGELFF TGCGCCAGCAGCTCACCACGGCAGGGGGCTCGTTTGGGCACCGGGGAGCTGTTTTTT
TRBJ1-5 - - TRBV7-9 CASSAGGGVAQPQHF TGTGCCAGCAGCGCCGGAGGAGGGGTTGCTCAGCCCCAGCATTTT
TRBJ1-2 - TRBD1 TRBV18 CASSPVTGGEYGYTF TGTGCCAGCTCACCGGTGACAGGGGGAGAGTATGGCTACACCTTC
TRBJ2-1 - - TRBV4-2 CASSPQSGSYNEQFF TGTGCCAGCAGCCCTCAAAGCGGGTCCTACAATGAGCAGTTCTTC
TRBJ1-1 - TRBD1 TRBV29-1 CSVHRDRGGEAFF TGCAGCGTTCATCGGGACAGGGGAGGTGAAGCTTTCTTT
TRBJ2-7 - TRBD1 TRBV5-1 CASSRDSYYEQYF TGCGCCAGCTCACGGGACAGCTACTACGAGCAGTACTTC
TRBJ2-1 - - TRBV28 CASRGFSGPLRNEQFF TGTGCCAGCAGGGGCTTTAGCGGTCCCCTCCGCAATGAGCAGTTCTTC
TRBJ1-3 - TRBD1 TRBV6-1 CASSEPSAGQPSGNTIYF TGTGCCAGCAGTGAGCCTAGCGCGGGACAGCCCTCTGGAAACACCATATATTTT
TRBJ2-4 - - TRBV19 CASSPLTGRGNIQYF TGTGCCAGTAGTCCGCTGACAGGACGGGGAAACATTCAGTACTTC
TRBJ1-4 few TRBD1 TRBV19 CASSMLRDRGEKLFF TGTGCCAGTAGTATGCTCCGGGACAGAGGTGAAAAACTGTTTTTT
TRBJ2-1 - TRBD2 TRBV4-1 CASSPPGLAGAPGEQFF TGCGCCAGCAGTCCCCCGGGACTAGCGGGAGCCCCGGGTGAGCAGTTCTTC
TRBJ2-7 - TRBD2 TRBV18 CASSPGLAGGPYEQYF TGTGCCAGCTCACCAGGGCTAGCGGGGGGGCCCTACGAGCAGTACTTC
TRBJ1-3 - - TRBV7-2 CASSPSGGRSGNTIYF TGTGCCAGCAGCCCTAGTGGCGGGAGGTCTGGAAACACCATATATTTT
TRBJ1-2 - - TRBV30 CAWSFLDRQNYGYTF TGTGCCTGGAGTTTCCTCGATCGACAAAACTATGGCTACACCTTC
TRBJ2-2 few TRBD2 TRBV5-1 CASSPTTSATGELFF TGCGCCAGCAGCCCGACGACTAGCGCGACCGGGGAGCTGTTTTTT
TRBJ2-2 - - TRBV7-9 CASPGTRNTGELFF TGTGCCAGCCCGGGGACTCGGAACACCGGGGAGCTGTTTTTT
TRBJ2-1 - TRBD2 TRBV7-3 CASSSASGFYNEQFF TGTGCCAGCAGCTCCGCTAGCGGATTTTACAATGAGCAGTTCTTC
TRBJ2-7 - TRBD2 TRBV15 CATSRAGGPYEQYF TGTGCCACCAGCAGGGCGGGAGGGCCCTACGAGCAGTACTTC
TRBJ1-2 - - TRBV7-8 CASSPAGYGYTF TGTGCCAGCAGCCCAGCAGGCTATGGCTACACCTTC
TRBJ2-2 - - TRBV25-1 CASSLNPDGGELFF TGTGCCAGCAGTCTAAATCCTGATGGCGGGGAGCTGTTTTTT
TRBJ2-7 - - TRBV28 CASSDRRGTGNEQYF TGTGCCAGCAGTGATAGGAGAGGTACAGGGAACGAGCAGTACTTC
TRBJ2-3 - - TRBV19 CASSMGPSTDTQYF TGTGCCAGTAGTATGGGCCCAAGCACAGATACGCAGTATTTT
TRBJ1-2 - TRBD1 TRBV6-5 CASSRDRNYGYTF TGTGCCAGCAGTCGGGACAGAAACTATGGCTACACCTTC
TRBJ1-3 - - TRBV30 CAWSTEVRSGNTIYF TGTGCCTGGAGTACCGAGGTTCGCTCTGGAAACACCATATATTTT
TRBJ2-3 - - TRBV10-1 CASKETPYGTDTQYF TGCGCCAGCAAAGAAACGCCCTATGGCACAGATACGCAGTATTTT
TRBJ2-3 - - TRBV12-5 CASGPRGTDTQYF TGTGCTAGTGGTCCCCGGGGAACAGATACGCAGTATTTT
TRBJ1-5 - - TRBV18 CASSLGTNNQPQHF TGTGCCAGCTCACTCGGGACAAACAATCAGCCCCAGCATTTT
TRBJ2-7 - - TRBV4-2 CASSQGGAGLSYEQYF TGTGCCAGCAGCCAAGGAGGCGCAGGGTTATCCTACGAGCAGTACTTC
TRBJ2-1 - - TRBV5-4 CASSLDRGPYNEQFF TGTGCCAGCAGCTTGGATAGGGGTCCCTACAATGAGCAGTTCTTC
TRBJ2-5 - TRBD2 TRBV19 CASSRAGEGQETQYF TGTGCCAGTAGTAGGGCGGGAGAGGGCCAAGAGACCCAGTACTTC
TRBJ1-2 - TRBD1 TRBV6-6 CASSPQGVGGYTF TGTGCCAGCAGTCCACAGGGGGTGGGGGGCTACACCTTC
TRBJ2-5 - TRBD1 TRBV29-1 CSVAGTGAQETQYF TGCAGCGTTGCTGGGACAGGGGCGCAAGAGACCCAGTACTTC
TRBJ2-3 - - TRBV2 CASSEEYTGTDTQYF TGTGCCAGCAGTGAAGAGTATACTGGCACAGATACGCAGTATTTT
TRBJ1-5 - - TRBV27 CASSPGGGAQHF TGTGCCAGCAGTCCTGGGGGGGGAGCCCAGCATTTT
TRBJ2-7 once TRBD1 TRBV19 CATFGQGSYEQYF TGTGCCACCTTTGGACAGGGGTCCTACGAGCAGTACTTC
TRBJ2-1 - TRBD1 TRBV5-6 CASSGDRVYDEQFF TGTGCCAGCAGCGGAGACAGGGTCTACGATGAGCAGTTCTTC
TRBJ1-4 once TRBD1 TRBV30 CAWSGGQPNEKLFF TGTGCCTGGAGTGGGGGACAGCCGAATGAAAAACTGTTTTTT
TRBJ2-5 - - TRBV5-1 CASSLGGSSNQETQYF TGCGCCAGCAGCTTGGGAGGGAGCTCCAATCAAGAGACCCAGTACTTC
TRBJ2-1 once - TRBV4-1 CASSQEQAAYNEQFF TGCGCCAGCAGCCAAGAACAGGCGGCATACAATGAGCAGTTCTTC
TRBJ1-6 - TRBD1 TRBV10-2 CASRGQGDSPLHF TGCGCCAGCAGGGGACAGGGAGACTCACCCCTCCACTTT
TRBJ1-4 - TRBD1 TRBV7-2 CASSSRGRPNEKLFF TGTGCCAGCAGCTCCAGGGGGAGGCCTAATGAAAAACTGTTTTTT
TRBJ1-5 - - TRBV19 CASSLYNEIEDQPQHF TGTGCCAGTAGTCTTTACAATGAAATTGAGGATCAGCCCCAGCATTTT
TRBJ1-1 few - TRBV30 CASASTQGSEAFF TGTGCCTCCGCGTCCACTCAGGGCTCTGAAGCTTTCTTT
TRBJ1-1 - - TRBV7-9 CASKRSMRGVNTEAFF TGTGCCAGCAAACGGTCCATGCGGGGGGTGAATACTGAAGCTTTCTTT
TRBJ2-1 - - TRBV7-9 CASEMNSEQFF TGTGCCAGCGAGATGAATAGTGAGCAGTTCTTC
TRBJ2-1 - - TRBV4-2 CASSQEREGGEQFF TGTGCCAGCAGCCAAGAAAGGGAGGGGGGTGAGCAGTTCTTC
TRBJ1-5 - - TRBV9 CASSVGGGAKPQHF TGTGCCAGCAGCGTAGGGGGGGGCGCGAAACCCCAGCATTTT
TRBJ1-5 few - TRBV4-1 CASSQPGRPQHF TGCGCCAGCAGCCAACCTGGGAGGCCCCAGCATTTT
TRBJ1-1 once TRBD1 TRBV6-4 CASSEEAGGNTEAFF TGTGCCAGCAGTGAAGAGGCAGGGGGGAACACTGAAGCTTTCTTT
TRBJ1-4 - - TRBV11-2 CASSLGGNQIF TGTGCCAGCAGCTTAGGAGGAAACCAGATTTTT
TRBJ1-5 - TRBD1 TRBV19 CASSMRQGVSQPQHF TGTGCCAGTAGTATGAGACAGGGGGTTTCTCAGCCCCAGCATTTT
TRBJ2-6 - TRBD2 TRBV11-2 CASSPTSRSGANVLTF TGTGCCAGCAGCCCGACTAGCCGCTCTGGGGCCAACGTCCTGACTTTC